The T cell receptor beta chain described here comes from a study of CD8+ T cells in alopecia areata. cDNA serving as the sequencing template came from extracted, reverse transcribed RNA. The repertoire was sequenced with immunoSEQ multiplex PCR; TCRdb's copy has only in-frame clones and lacks some. The profile shows about 190,000 clones, roughly 60% of them singletons. Trimming took 0 bases from V and 11 from J, leaving 12 bases between them. Germline V CDR1 and CDR2: SGDLS, YYNGEE. CDR3 size: 14 residues. Findings and caveats of the study: Lesional tissue from the scalp (especially in alopecia totalis/universalis) showed higher clonality than normal scalp.

This clone was detected once. As yet, its antigen is unknown. Treatment of the sample: oral pan-JAK inhibitor, 5-10 mg twice daily. This sequence joins TRBV9 and TRBJ1-6; D gene ambiguous. The receptor's source is a human donor with alopecia areata. Sequenced material: CD4+ T cells sorted from blood, taken at week 24, from a patient treated with tofacitinib. The CDR3 DNA sequence: TGTGCCAGCAGCGTAGCCGGGCCAAGAGCACCCCTCCACTTT. Residues: CASSVAGPRAPLHF.